Below are 8 T cell receptor beta chains sequenced from a single sample in a study of blood T cells in healthy people across ages. The use of a sample-barcoded 5' primer and a J-beta primer mix characterized a second PCR of roughly 6 to 11 cycles. TCRdb used MiXCR to reprocess the 5' RACE reads, holding one entry per CDR3 protein. The sample records nearly 1 million distinct CDR3 sequences, roughly half being singletons. Sequenced: blood. The receptors were sampled from a woman aged 55-75 years in good health.

The rearrangement links TRBV3-1 to TRBJ2-5; the D is unclear. Germline V gene lookup returns CDR1 LGHDT and CDR2 YNNKEL (reference sequence). This CDR3 has 16 amino acids. The V end was cut by 2 bases, the J end by 1 base, with 14 bases between. The CDR3 nucleotides read TGTGCCAGCAGCCAACGTTATACAGTGGCCCAAGAGACCCAGTACTTC. It translates to CASSQRYTVAQETQYF.

This clonotype turned up a few times. The rearrangement joins TRBV6-6 to TRBJ2-7; D gene uncertain. Trimming shortened V by 2 bases and J by 2 bases, and 10 bases separated the two germline ends. CDR1 and CDR2 from the germline V gene are MNHNY and SVGAGI (reference sequence). There are 14 residues in the CDR3. The CDR3 DNA is TGTGCCAGCAGTTACGACGGAGCCACCTACGAGCAGTACTTC. Amino acids: CASSYDGATYEQYF.

V and J are TRBV12-3 or TRBV12-4 and TRBJ2-3; TRBD2 is a possible D gene (6 bases). The CDR3 consists of 20 residues. V lost 4 bases and J lost 6, with 32 bases in between. CDR3 residues: CASSSPRRERRDLEVDTQYF. The CDR3, as DNA: TGTGCCAGCAGTTCCCCACGGAGGGAACGAAGAGACTTGGAGGTGGATACGCAGTATTTT.

The chain uses TRBV3-1 and TRBJ2-7; D is unclear. The J call is doubtful: the DNA matches TRBJ2-5 better. The CDR3 consists of 12 residues. Germline V CDR1 and CDR2: LGHDT, YNNKEL (reference sequence). CDR3 sequence (DNA): TGTGCCAGCAGCCGACCGCGAAAGACCCAGTACTTC. Protein product: CASSRPRKTQYF.

The V and J genes are TRBV7-2 and TRBJ2-7, with D tentatively TRBD2 (7 bases). Trimming shortened V by 5 bases and J by 3 bases, and 20 bases separated the two germline ends. The CDR3 has 16 amino acids. The germline CDR1 and CDR2 sequences are SGHTA and FQGNSA. The CDR3 sequence is CASSAQGRAVGYEQYF. As DNA, the CDR3 is TGTGCCAGCAGCGCCCAGGGGAGGGCGGTCGGCTACGAGCAGTACTTC.

The chain joins TRBV6-5 to TRBJ1-2; D possibly corresponds to TRBD1 (5 bases). This CDR3 spans 15 amino acids. With 6 bases removed from V and 8 bases from J, the gap between germline ends came to 22 bases. Germline CDR1 is MNHEY and CDR2 is SVGAGI. CDR3 DNA: TGTGCCAGCAGACCCGACCGGGCCTGGGGGTGGGGCTACACCTTC. As protein: CASRPDRAWGWGYTF.

Concerning this clonotype itself: One end of the junction fails to match germline, which may point to a read error. The chain is built from TRBV24-1 and TRBJ2-5; D possibly corresponds to TRBD2 (6 bases). Germline-derived CDR1 and CDR2 are KGHDR and SFDVKD. This CDR3 is 15 amino acids long. The CDR3 sequence: CATSDSRGSYNEQYF. CDR3 coding DNA: TGTGCTACCAGTGATTCTCGGGGGTCCTACAATGAGCAGTACTTC.

This clonotype occurred a few times. J is TRBJ2-3 and V is TRBV29-1; the D is unclear. V lost 4 bases, J lost 3 bases, and 8 bases lay in between. This CDR3 has 12 residues. Germline V lookup: CDR1 SQVTM, CDR2 ANQGSEA. The CDR3 sequence is CSVASSTDTQYF. CDR3 coding DNA: TGCAGCGTTGCCTCTTCTACAGATACGCAGTATTTT.